This entry lists 27 T cell receptor beta chains sequenced from one sample in a study of T cells in Graves' hyperthyroidism and ophthalmopathy. Researchers took RNA transcripts and amplified the TCR beta CDR3 regions from them. With the HTBI primer set, the TCR CDR3 went through a first round of RT-PCR. TCRdb independently ran MiXCR on the multiplex PCR reads; one entry per CDR3 protein. The sample carries 500,000 to 750,000 distinct CDR3 sequences, 15% to 17% recorded once. Sequences were obtained from blood. All receptors come from a woman aged 30 to 39 with Graves' hyperthyroidism.

This clonotype was counted between two and nine times. The rearrangement joins TRBV5-1 to TRBJ2-3; D uncertain. The germline V and J ends were trimmed by 0 bases and 6 bases, with 8 bases remaining between them. The germline V gene encodes CDR1 SGHRS and CDR2 YFSETQ. CDR3 length: 13 amino acids. CDR3 DNA: TGCGCCAGCAGCTTGGCCGCAGGCGATACGCAGTATTTT. It encodes CASSLAAGDTQYF.

This clonotype was seen more than once but under ten times. The chain combines TRBV19 with TRBJ1-1; maybe TRBD1 (6 bases). The CDR3 covers 15 residues. The V gene's germline CDR1 is LNHDA and CDR2 SQIVND (reference sequence). Trimming removed 3 bases at V and 0 bases at J, with 11 bases between. CDR3 DNA sequence: TGTGCCAGTAGTATTCAGGGGACGGTGAACACTGAAGCTTTCTTT. Translated: CASSIQGTVNTEAFF.

This clonotype showed up just a few times. The chain uses TRBV19 and TRBJ1-3, with 7 bases matching TRBD1. After removal of 8 bases from V and 3 bases from J, the junction contained 7 bases not matched to a gene. The CDR3 totals 14 residues. Per the germline V gene, CDR1 is LNHDA and CDR2 is SQIVND (reference sequence). CDR3 DNA sequence: TGTGCCAGTGACCGACAGGGACTTGGAAACACCATATATTTT. This codes for CASDRQGLGNTIYF.

In this sample, this clonotype turned up a few times. As DNA, the CDR3 is TGCGCCAGCAGCCGGAGGGGGGATTGGGTGGAGCAGTACTTC. This encodes CASSRRGDWVEQYF. The chain carries TRBV5-1 and TRBJ2-7; either TRBD1 or TRBD2 may supply D (6 bases each). This CDR3 comprises 14 residues. The V gene's germline CDR1 is SGHRS and CDR2 YFSETQ. V lost 4 bases and J lost 7, with 18 bases in between.

This clonotype was counted ten times or more. CDR3 region: CASSLFGKTDTQYF. The CDR3 bases are TGTGCCAGCAGCTTATTTGGGAAAACAGATACGCAGTATTTT. The V gene is TRBV7-3, the J gene TRBJ2-3, with unresolved D. V lost 2 bases and J 3 bases, leaving 9 bases between the germline ends. The CDR3 totals 14 residues. Per the germline V gene, CDR1 is SGHTA and CDR2 is FQGTGA.

The rearrangement links TRBV27 to TRBJ1-6; D possibly corresponds to TRBD1 (6 bases). With 5 bases removed from V and 9 bases from J, the gap between germline ends came to 11 bases. The CDR3 is 13 residues long. The germline V gene encodes CDR1 MNHEY and CDR2 SMNVEV (reference sequence). The CDR3 nucleotides are TGTGCCAGCAGTCCCCGGGGGCTTTCACCCCTCCACTTT. Residues: CASSPRGLSPLHF.

This clonotype was seen many times. J is TRBJ1-1 and V is TRBV2; 10 nucleotides align to TRBD1. There are 13 residues in the CDR3. Trimming at V came to 6 bases and at J to 3 bases, leaving 1 base not matched to a gene. From germline, CDR1 is SNHLY and CDR2 FYNNEI. The CDR3 here is CASSGQGDTEAFF. CDR3 nucleotides: TGTGCCAGCAGCGGACAGGGGGACACTGAAGCTTTCTTT.

This clonotype was observed many times. The chain recombines TRBV20-1 with TRBJ2-7; TRBD2 aligns across 8 bases. The V and J ends lost 6 bases and 1 base, in that order; junction bases with no gene match: 2. The CDR3 spans 12 residues. The germline V gene encodes CDR1 DFQATT and CDR2 SNEGSKA (reference sequence). The CDR3 region is CSALAGSYEQYF. Written as DNA, the CDR3 is TGCAGTGCGTTAGCGGGATCCTACGAGCAGTACTTC.

The rearrangement uses TRBV4-1 and TRBJ2-7; D is perhaps TRBD2 (5 bases). This CDR3 is 15 amino acids long. Trimming left V 0 bases short and J 0 bases short, with 9 bases between. Per germline, CDR1 MGHRA and CDR2 YSYEKL. DNA of the CDR3: TGCGCCAGCAGCCAAGAAAGCGGTTTCTCCTACGAGCAGTACTTC. Amino acids: CASSQESGFSYEQYF.

CDR3 sequence reads: CSAINPSGRWNEQFF. The CDR3 nucleotides read TGCAGTGCTATTAACCCTAGCGGGAGATGGAATGAGCAGTTCTTC. The chain employs TRBV20-1 and TRBJ2-1; 10 bases agree with TRBD2. V lost 4 bases, J lost 7 bases, and 10 bases stayed unmatched. The CDR3 totals 15 residues. Germline-derived CDR1 and CDR2 are DFQATT and SNEGSKA (reference sequence).

The chain recombines TRBV29-1 with TRBJ2-3, with 8 bases aligning to TRBD1. The CDR3 loop spans 13 amino acids. Trimming at V came to 1 base and at J to 4 bases, leaving 1 base not matched to a gene. CDR1 is SQVTM and CDR2 is ANQGSEA in the germline V gene. The CDR3 loop is CSVEVDRADTQYF. As DNA, the CDR3 is TGCAGCGTTGAAGTGGACAGGGCAGATACGCAGTATTTT.

The genes are TRBV30 and TRBJ2-1; 7 positions agree with TRBD2. V lost 1 base, J lost 2 bases, and 5 bases stayed unmatched. The germline gives CDR1 GTSNPN, CDR2 SVGIG (reference sequence). The CDR3 is 15 amino acids. The CDR3 DNA reads TGTGCCTGGAGTGGTACTAGCGAGACCTACAATGAGCAGTTCTTC. Translation gives CAWSGTSETYNEQFF.

A remark on this clonotype: A much larger clone differs by one base, so this may be a read error. The gene calls are TRBV6-5 and TRBJ1-5, with D possibly matching TRBD1 (6 bases). V was shortened by 0 bases and J by 2 bases, with 8 bases between the two germline ends. From germline, CDR1 is MNHEY and CDR2 SVGAGI. There are 15 residues in the CDR3. The CDR3 DNA sequence: TGTGCCAGCAGTTACTCGAACAGGGGCAATCAGCCCCAGCATTTT. It yields the protein CASSYSNRGNQPQHF.

This clonotype was seen at least ten times. The chain links TRBV11-2 to TRBJ1-1, with 7 bases lining up with TRBD1. Germline V gene data show CDR1 as SGHAT and CDR2 as FQNNGV. After removal of 5 bases from V and 0 bases from J, the junction contained 12 bases not matched to a gene. The CDR3 has 17 amino acids. The DNA for the CDR3 is TGTGCCAGCAGCGCGACAGGGATCTTCGTCGTGAACACTGAAGCTTTCTTT. This encodes CASSATGIFVVNTEAFF.

Many counts were recorded for this clonotype. The chain combines TRBV5-1 with TRBJ2-7, with D perhaps assigned TRBD1 or TRBD2 (7 bases each). The CDR3 has 15 residues. V lost 4 bases, J lost 6 bases, and 20 bases lay in between. Germline V gene lookup returns CDR1 SGHRS and CDR2 YFSETQ. In nucleotides, the CDR3 is TGCGCCAGCAGCCTGGGAGGGACAGCTAAGGGCGAGCAGTACTTC. It encodes CASSLGGTAKGEQYF.

The gene calls are TRBV6-1 and TRBJ1-1, with D perhaps matching TRBD1 (5 bases). This CDR3 spans 15 amino acids. V lost 5 bases and J lost 5, with 18 bases in between. Germline values: CDR1 MNHNS, CDR2 SASEGT. The CDR3 nucleotides read TGTGCCAGCAGTAATCACGGGACTCCGCAAACTGAAGCTTTCTTT. Translation: CASSNHGTPQTEAFF.

This clonotype showed up many times. V and J are TRBV7-8 and TRBJ2-1, with 7 bases aligning to TRBD1. Losses at the gene ends were 1 base for V and 3 bases for J; bases not matched to a gene: 3. From germline, CDR1 is SGHVS and CDR2 FQNEAQ. The CDR3 runs to 15 residues. CDR3 residues: CASSLEDRVYNEQFF. The CDR3 bases are TGTGCCAGCAGCTTAGAAGACAGGGTCTACAATGAGCAGTTCTTC. The complete variable domain, with remaining parts taken from reference TRBV7-8 and TRBJ2-1, reads GAGVSQSPRYKVAKRGQDVALRCDPISGHVSLFWYQQALGQGPEFLTYFQNEAQLDKSGLPSDRFFAERPEGSVSTLKIQRTQQEDSAVYLCASSLEDRVYNEQFFGPGTRLTVL.

This clonotype was counted ten times or more. The chain carries TRBV6-5 and TRBJ1-2, with a weak D call TRBD1 (5 bases). The CDR3 extends over 14 amino acids. Trimming pared 5 bases from V and 2 bases from J, leaving 12 bases between. Germline V lookup: CDR1 MNHEY, CDR2 SVGAGI. The CDR3 nucleotides read TGTGCCAGCAGTCCACTCGAGGGGAACTATGGCTACACCTTC. Translation: CASSPLEGNYGYTF.

The sample holds a few counts of this clonotype. V and J are TRBV11-2 and TRBJ2-1, with 8 nucleotides matching TRBD2. CDR1 is SGHAT, CDR2 FQNNGV, per germline. CDR3 size: 10 residues. J gave up 14 bases and V 8 bases, and 5 bases lay outside the gene matches. Written as DNA, the CDR3 is TGTGCCAGCGCTAGCGGGCCCAAGTTCTTC. As protein: CASASGPKFF.

This clonotype has at least ten counts. The genes are TRBV27 and TRBJ1-5; D is perhaps TRBD1 (6 bases). Germline V lookup: CDR1 MNHEY, CDR2 SMNVEV (reference sequence). V lost 5 bases, J lost 3 bases, and 20 bases lay in between. This CDR3 spans 17 amino acids. The CDR3 region has the DNA TGTGCCAGCAGTCGACAGCCCCCGGGACAAGCCAATCAGCCCCAGCATTTT. Translating gives CASSRQPPGQANQPQHF.

This clonotype was seen many times. The chain recombines TRBV6-1 with TRBJ2-3; TRBD1 might be the D (5 bases). V was cut by 6 bases and J by 6 bases, with 10 bases left in between. Germline V lookup: CDR1 MNHNS, CDR2 SASEGT. The CDR3 covers 12 residues. CDR3 sequence: CASRQVPDTQYF. CDR3 sequence (DNA): TGTGCCAGCAGACAGGTACCGGATACGCAGTATTTT.

The sample holds many counts of this clonotype. The chain joins TRBV7-2 to TRBJ2-1, with D tentatively TRBD2 (6 bases). Germline V lookup: CDR1 SGHTA, CDR2 FQGNSA. This CDR3 region has 15 residues. V lost 5 bases to trimming and J lost 0 bases, with 11 bases between them. CDR3 region: CASSRREFSYNEQFF. The CDR3 DNA reads TGTGCCAGCAGCCGGAGGGAGTTCTCCTACAATGAGCAGTTCTTC.

This clonotype was observed many times. This chain links TRBV18 with TRBJ2-7; 8 bases line up with TRBD1. The V gene's germline CDR1 is KGHSH and CDR2 LQKENI. The CDR3 covers 14 residues. With V trimmed by 6 bases and J by 6 bases, 10 bases remained unmatched. CDR3 nucleotide sequence: TGTGCCAGCTCGCCCGGGACAGGAAACATCGAGCAGTACTTC. It yields the protein CASSPGTGNIEQYF.

This clonotype was picked up a small number of times. CDR3 region: CASRRGDRGFTEAFF. The CDR3 DNA sequence: TGTGCCAGTAGACGGGGGGACAGGGGATTTACTGAAGCTTTCTTT. V usage is TRBV19 and J usage is TRBJ1-1; TRBD1 agrees at 10 bases. Germline CDR1 reads LNHDA; CDR2 reads SQIVND (reference sequence). CDR3 length: 15 residues. Trimming cost V 6 bases and J 5 bases; bases outside gene matches: 9.

This chain uses TRBV3-1 with TRBJ2-3; D may be TRBD1 or TRBD2 (5 bases each). Germline-derived CDR1 and CDR2 are LGHDT and YNNKEL (reference sequence). Trimming left V 0 bases short and J 8 bases short, with 15 bases between. The CDR3 contains 15 residues. The CDR3 coding sequence is TGTGCCAGCAGCCAAGATTGGGCGACCGGGGCTACGCAGTATTTT. Translated: CASSQDWATGATQYF.

This CDR3 is CASSPPTGNIGNQPQHF. CDR3 nucleotide sequence: TGTGCCAGTAGTCCCCCAACAGGGAACATCGGCAATCAGCCCCAGCATTTT. This chain joins TRBV19 and TRBJ1-5; possibly TRBD1 for D (6 bases). Germline V gives CDR1 LNHDA, CDR2 SQIVND (reference sequence). The CDR3 runs to 17 residues. V was clipped by 5 bases and J by 2 bases, with 19 bases between them.

This clonotype came up a few times. The junction shows a germline mismatch at one end, possibly a read error. J is TRBJ2-1 and V is TRBV28; 8 nucleotides agree with TRBD2. The CDR3 runs to 14 residues. Per germline, CDR1 MDHEN and CDR2 SYDVKM. CDR3 bases: TGTGCCGGCAGTTCCTCAGCGGGAGCTAGTGAGCAGTTCTTC. It specifies CAGSSSAGASEQFF.